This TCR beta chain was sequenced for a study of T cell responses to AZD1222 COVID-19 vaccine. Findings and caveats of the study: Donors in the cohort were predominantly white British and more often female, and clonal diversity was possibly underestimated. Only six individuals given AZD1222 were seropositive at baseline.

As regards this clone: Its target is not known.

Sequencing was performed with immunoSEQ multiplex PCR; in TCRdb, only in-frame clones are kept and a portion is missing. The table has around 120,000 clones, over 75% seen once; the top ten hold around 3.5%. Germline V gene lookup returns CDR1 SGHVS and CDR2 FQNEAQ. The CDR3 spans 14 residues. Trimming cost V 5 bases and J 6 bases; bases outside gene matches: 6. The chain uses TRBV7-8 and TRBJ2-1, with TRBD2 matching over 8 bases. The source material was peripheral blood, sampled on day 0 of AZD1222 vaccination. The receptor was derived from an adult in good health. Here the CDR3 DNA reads TGTGCCAGCAGCCACCCGGGGGGGGCCAATGAGCAGTTCTTC. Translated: CASSHPGGANEQFF.